This T cell receptor beta chain was recorded in a study of early T cells in non-severe SARS-CoV-2 infection. This clonotype was seen at least ten times. TCRdb independently ran MiXCR on the 5' RACE reads; one entry per CDR3 protein. Altogether tens of thousands of distinct CDR3 sequences are present, around an eighth being singletons, with the ten largest covering 5.5% to 8%. The receptor comes from an adult who was a healthcare worker with PCR-confirmed SARS-CoV-2 infection or an uninfected control (not recorded which). The specimen sequenced was whole blood.

The CDR3 loop is CASSLSTDTQYF. As DNA, the CDR3 is TGTGCCAGCAGCTTAAGCACAGATACGCAGTATTTT. The V call is TRBV11-2, the J call TRBJ2-3; D is unclear. The V gene's germline CDR1 is SGHAT and CDR2 FQNNGV. This CDR3 is 12 amino acids long. Trimming stripped 2 bases from V and 0 bases from J, with 0 bases between.